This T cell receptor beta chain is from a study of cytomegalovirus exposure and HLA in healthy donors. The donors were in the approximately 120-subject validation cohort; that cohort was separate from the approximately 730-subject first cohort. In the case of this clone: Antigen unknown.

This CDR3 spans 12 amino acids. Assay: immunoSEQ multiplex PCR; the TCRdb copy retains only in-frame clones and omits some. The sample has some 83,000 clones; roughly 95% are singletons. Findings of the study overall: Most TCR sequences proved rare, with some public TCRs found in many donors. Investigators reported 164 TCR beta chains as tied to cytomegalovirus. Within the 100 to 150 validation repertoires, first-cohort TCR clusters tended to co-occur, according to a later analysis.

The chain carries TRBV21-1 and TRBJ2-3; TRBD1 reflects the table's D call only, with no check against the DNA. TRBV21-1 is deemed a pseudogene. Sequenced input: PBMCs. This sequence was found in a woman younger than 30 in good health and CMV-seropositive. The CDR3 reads CASTPPGDTQYF. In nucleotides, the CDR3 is TGTGCCAGCACGCCACCAGGGGATACGCAGTATTTT.